Shown below are 29 T cell receptor beta chains from a single sample sequenced in a study of blood T cell repertoires in COVID-19 (dated by TCRdb to 2020 to 2022). To prepare the library, the immunoSEQ multiplex PCR assay was applied. The source is immuneACCESS, and TCRdb retained only in-frame sequences with V and J called. Part of the clones is not carried over; for the studies checked, unresolved V genes explain less than half of this, and the remainder is unexplained. In all, the sample holds 340,000 or so clones, and more than 75% of those were seen once. Of the sample, 1% falls within the top ten clones. The sequenced material came from peripheral blood. The receptor source for this set is a man aged 50-60 years with active or convalescent COVID-19.

The genes are TRBV28 and TRBJ1-5; D possibly corresponds to TRBD1 (5 bases). Germline V gene sequence: CDR1 MDHEN, CDR2 SYDVKM. CDR3 length: 15 residues. V shed 7 bases and J shed 2 bases, with 15 bases lying between them. The CDR3: CASIPGGVGNQPQHF. In nucleotides, the CDR3 is TGTGCCAGCATCCCGGGAGGGGTCGGCAATCAGCCCCAGCATTTT.

In the case of this clone: Other nucleotide sequences in the sample specify the same CDR3. The chain has TRBV9 and TRBJ1-2, with D unresolved. Germline CDR1 SGDLS, CDR2 YYNGEE. Deletions cut 0 bases from V and 3 bases from J, with 6 bases between. The CDR3 totals 13 residues. The chain's CDR3 is CASSVGGDYGYTF. For the CDR3, the DNA is TGTGCCAGCAGCGTAGGCGGGGACTATGGCTACACCTTC.

This clone came up once. This chain connects TRBV29-1 to TRBJ1-4; D might be TRBD1 (6 bases). CDR1 and CDR2 (germline): SQVTM, ANQGSEA. The CDR3 loop spans 14 amino acids. The V end was cut by 4 bases, the J end by 5 bases, with 14 bases between. CDR3 region: CSVAHRAENEKLFF. The CDR3 DNA reads TGCAGCGTTGCCCACAGGGCAGAGAATGAAAAACTGTTTTTT.

This rearrangement joins TRBV5-6 to TRBJ1-2; the match to TRBD1 covers 10 bases. J lost 3 bases, V lost 1 base, and 6 bases had no gene match. CDR1 is SGHDT, CDR2 YYEEEE, per germline. CDR3 length equals 16 residues. The CDR3 loop is CASSLQTGTGDYGYTF. Written as DNA, the CDR3 is TGTGCCAGCAGCTTGCAGACCGGGACAGGGGACTATGGCTACACCTTC.

Points on this clone: It is likely a read error, because the conserved phenylalanine at the end of the CDR3 is missing. The rearrangement joins TRBV7-8 to TRBJ1-6, with a tentative D call TRBD1 (5 bases). V lost 0 bases and J lost 14, with 11 bases in between. From germline, CDR1 is SGHVS and CDR2 FQNEAQ. The CDR3 covers 13 residues. CDR3 amino acids: CASSLASQQALHL. The CDR3 nucleotides read TGTGCCAGCAGCTTAGCGTCCCAACAGGCCCTCCACCTT.

This clone has only a few counts. This sequence joins TRBV11-3 and TRBJ1-6; the D gene is possibly TRBD1 (5 bases). This CDR3 spans 16 amino acids. Trimming removed 3 bases at V and 7 bases at J, with 16 bases between. Germline V lookup: CDR1 SGHNT, CDR2 YENEEA. The CDR3 protein is CASSFPDRGPNSPLHF. CDR3 DNA: TGTGCCAGCAGCTTCCCCGACAGAGGCCCCAATTCACCCCTCCACTTT. Using reference TRBV11-3 and TRBJ1-6 for the parts outside the CDR3, the full variable domain is EAGVVQSPRYKIIEKKQPVAFWCNPISGHNTLYWYLQNLGQGPELLIRYENEEAVDDSQLPKDRFSAERLKGVDSTLKIQPAELGDSAVYLCASSFPDRGPNSPLHFGNGTRLTVT.

The chain recombines TRBV5-6 with TRBJ2-6, with 8 bases that match TRBD1. CDR3 length: 16 amino acids. Germline V CDR1 and CDR2: SGHDT, YYEEEE. V shed 4 bases, J shed 0 bases, and the junction held 3 bases outside the gene matches. This chain's CDR3 is CASSRTGTSGANVLTF. The CDR3 DNA reads TGTGCCAGCAGCCGGACAGGGACCTCTGGGGCCAACGTCCTGACTTTC.

The J gene is TRBJ2-2, the V gene TRBV5-4, with a possible D match to TRBD1 (6 bases). CDR3 size: 15 residues. Looked up from germline, CDR1 is SGHNT and CDR2 is YYREEE (reference sequence). Between the trimmed V and J ends, which lost 2 bases and 5 bases, there was a span of 13 bases. CDR3 loop: CASSLGGTSTGELFF. Written as DNA, the CDR3 is TGTGCCAGCAGCTTAGGGGGTACCTCAACCGGGGAGCTGTTTTTT.

V and J are TRBV7-2 and TRBJ1-1; 7 positions match TRBD1. CDR1 is SGHTA, CDR2 FQGNSA, per germline. Germline trimming cut 5 bases from V and 2 bases from J; bases unmatched to any gene: 5. There are 14 residues in the CDR3. The CDR3 loop reads CASSKQGQNTEAFF. For the CDR3, the DNA is TGTGCCAGCAGCAAACAGGGGCAAAACACTGAAGCTTTCTTT.

CDR3 bases: TGCGCCAGCAGTTCCGGGACAGGGCTTCTCCCTCGGTCCTACGAGCAGTACTTC. Amino acid sequence: CASSSGTGLLPRSYEQYF. The chain uses TRBV23-1 and TRBJ2-7; 9 bases line up with TRBD1. TRBV23-1 is identified as an open reading frame with a role that is uncertain. This CDR3 spans 18 amino acids. The junction had 15 bases not matched to a gene; V was cut back by 5 bases and J by 1 base.

The V gene is TRBV15, the J gene TRBJ1-2; D might be TRBD1 (6 bases). Deletions cut 0 bases from V and 4 bases from J, with 12 bases between. The CDR3 runs 15 residues. The V gene's germline CDR1 is LNHNV and CDR2 YYDKDF (reference sequence). CDR3 residues: CATSRDEGVGYGYTF. In DNA, the CDR3 is TGTGCCACCAGCAGAGATGAGGGGGTTGGCTATGGCTACACCTTC.

V is TRBV27 and J is TRBJ1-1; 8 nucleotides match TRBD1. V trimming: 6 bases; J trimming: 0 bases; junction bases outside the gene matches: 6. In germline, CDR1 is MNHEY, CDR2 SMNVEV (reference sequence). The CDR3 is 15 amino acids. CDR3 sequence reads: CASSTGGDMNTEAFF. The DNA of the CDR3 is TGTGCCAGCAGCACAGGGGGGGACATGAACACTGAAGCTTTCTTT.

This rearrangement joins TRBV2 to TRBJ2-1; 12 nucleotides align to TRBD2. The ends lost 2 bases at V and 3 bases at J; junction bases unmatched: 11. This CDR3 contains 19 residues. Germline V CDR1 and CDR2: SNHLY, FYNNEI. The CDR3 here is CASSENTKGLAGHYNEQFF. CDR3 sequence (DNA): TGTGCCAGCAGTGAAAATACCAAAGGACTAGCGGGACACTACAATGAGCAGTTCTTC.

The V gene is TRBV24-1, the J gene TRBJ2-1; 7 bases line up with TRBD1. V shed 5 bases and J 4 bases; nucleotides not matched to a gene: 7. This CDR3 region has 15 residues. Germline V gives CDR1 KGHDR, CDR2 SFDVKD. The CDR3 DNA reads as TGTGCCACCAGTGGCGAAGGGACAGCATACAATGAGCAGTTCTTC. Translation gives CATSGEGTAYNEQFF.

The genes are TRBV19 and TRBJ1-2, with D possibly matching TRBD1 (6 bases). This CDR3 is built from 13 residues. Deletions cut 5 bases from V and 8 bases from J, with 15 bases between. CDR1 LNHDA and CDR2 SQIVND come from the germline V gene (reference sequence). CDR3 nucleotide sequence: TGTGCCAGTAGTCTTCGGGGGGGCTACGGCTACACCTTC. Protein product: CASSLRGGYGYTF.

This sequence joins TRBV7-2 and TRBJ2-2; 9 nucleotides align to TRBD2. This CDR3 has 16 residues. CDR1 is SGHTA and CDR2 is FQGNSA in the germline V gene. The CDR3 region has the DNA TGTGCTTCTACGGAGCGGGGGGCCCCGCGTACCGGGGAGCTGTTTTTT. It yields the protein CASTERGAPRTGELFF.

The gene calls are TRBV3-1 (or the pseudogene TRBV3-2) and TRBJ2-1, with D perhaps matching TRBD1 (5 bases). Germline CDR1 LGHDT, CDR2 YNNKEL (reference sequence). The CDR3 sequence is 15 residues long. V lost 1 base and J lost 7, with 14 bases in between. CDR3 residues: CASSQAARVGNEQFF. CDR3 bases: TGTGCCAGCAGCCAAGCCGCCAGGGTGGGAAATGAGCAGTTCTTC.

This chain joins TRBV11-3 and TRBJ2-5, with 7 bases matching TRBD2. Germline V gene sequence: CDR1 SGHNT, CDR2 YENEEA. J was trimmed by 2 bases and V by 1 base; bases with no gene match: 7. The CDR3 is 16 residues long. CDR3 amino acids: CASSLGRSGEQETQYF. Here the CDR3 DNA reads TGTGCCAGCAGCTTAGGGAGGAGCGGGGAACAAGAGACCCAGTACTTC.

The gene calls are TRBV6-5 and TRBJ1-5; 7 bases map to TRBD1. CDR1 and CDR2 (germline): MNHEY, SVGAGI. The CDR3 has 14 amino acids. With 8 bases clipped from V and 3 bases from J, the junction kept 7 bases outside the gene matches. The CDR3 DNA reads TGTGCCAGCTACGCTACAGGGGCCAATCAGCCCCAGCATTTT. It yields the protein CASYATGANQPQHF.

In nucleotides, the CDR3 is TGCAGTGCTGGCATCTATGAGCAGTTCTTC. Translated, it gives CSAGIYEQFF. The genes are TRBV20-1 and TRBJ2-1; D remains ambiguous. Germline V gene data show CDR1 as DFQATT and CDR2 as SNEGSKA (reference sequence). The CDR3 loop spans 10 amino acids. Deletions cut 5 bases from V and 8 bases from J, with 7 bases between.

The genes are TRBV28 and TRBJ2-7; the D is unclear. In germline, CDR1 is MDHEN, CDR2 SYDVKM. The CDR3 contains 14 residues. Trimming took 3 bases from V and 6 from J, leaving 15 bases between them. CDR3 coding DNA: TGTGCCAGCAGTTTGTGGGCCAAGGAAAGCGAGCAGTACTTC. This gives the protein CASSLWAKESEQYF. The whole variable domain, remainder taken from reference TRBV28 and TRBJ2-7, is DVKVTQSSRYLVKRTGEKVFLECVQDMDHENMFWYRQDPGLGLRLIYFSYDVKMKEKGDIPEGYSVSREKKERFSLILESASTNQTSMYLCASSLWAKESEQYFGPGTRLTVT.

The chain joins TRBV5-1 to TRBJ2-7; D may be TRBD1 (6 bases). This CDR3 has 13 amino acids. Germline loops: CDR1 SGHRS, CDR2 YFSETQ. Trimming left V 4 bases short and J 3 bases short, with 11 bases between. The CDR3 sequence: CASSPTGNYEQYF. CDR3 sequence (DNA): TGCGCCAGCAGCCCTACAGGGAACTACGAGCAGTACTTC.

The chain links TRBV27 to TRBJ1-3; D gene ambiguous. In germline, CDR1 is MNHEY, CDR2 SMNVEV (reference sequence). The length of the CDR3 is 15 residues. Deletions cut 9 bases from V and 0 bases from J, with 15 bases between. As DNA, the CDR3 is TGTGCCAGTTCCACCAAATTCAGCTCTGGAAACACCATATATTTT. Protein: CASSTKFSSGNTIYF.

Here the CDR3 reads CASSYVSSGANVLTF. DNA for the CDR3: TGTGCCAGCAGTTACGTCAGCTCTGGGGCCAACGTCCTGACTTTC. The chain joins TRBV6-5 to TRBJ2-6, with D unresolved. The CDR3 has 15 residues. V was clipped by 2 bases and J by 0 bases, with 5 bases between them. Germline CDR1 MNHEY, CDR2 SVGAGI.

This clone occurred once. V is TRBV6-2 or TRBV6-3 and J is TRBJ1-4; D ambiguous. The ends were cut back, 2 bases at V and 13 bases at J, with 11 bases in the middle. Germline V gene lookup returns CDR1 MNHEY and CDR2 SVGEGT. This CDR3 spans 12 amino acids. The CDR3 loop reads CASSYGSLGLFF. For the CDR3, the DNA is TGTGCCAGCAGTTACGGTTCCCTAGGACTGTTTTTT.

This chain joins TRBV5-3 and TRBJ2-5; D unresolved. TRBV5-3 is noted as an ORF with a role that remains uncertain. The V gene lost 4 bases and the J gene lost 6 bases, with 4 bases spanning the gap. The CDR3 is made up of 10 amino acids. The CDR3, as DNA: TGTGCCAGAAGCCCCAAGACCCAGTACTTC. Residues: CARSPKTQYF.

V and J are TRBV24-1 and TRBJ1-5; TRBD1 is a possible D gene (6 bases). The CDR3 runs to 16 residues. The V end lost 4 bases, the J end lost 0 bases, and 12 bases lay between the germline ends. Germline CDR1 is KGHDR and CDR2 is SFDVKD. The CDR3 is CATSDPGAGSNQPQHF. The DNA for the CDR3 is TGTGCCACCAGTGACCCAGGGGCGGGTAGCAATCAGCCCCAGCATTTT.

The chain couples TRBV14 to TRBJ2-5; D perhaps matches TRBD1 (7 bases). The CDR3 loop spans 15 amino acids. Germline CDR1 and CDR2: SGHDN and FVKESK. V lost 0 bases and J 4 bases, leaving 12 bases between the germline ends. The DNA of the CDR3 is TGTGCCAGCAGCCAAGAGGAGGGGGCGGGAGAGACCCAGTACTTC. It specifies CASSQEEGAGETQYF.

The V and J genes are TRBV5-1 and TRBJ2-1, with no clear D. Germline-derived CDR1 and CDR2 are SGHRS and YFSETQ. V lost 0 bases and J 9 bases, leaving 16 bases between the germline ends. The CDR3 is 15 amino acids. CDR3 DNA sequence: TGCGCCAGCAGCTTGGTTATTCGGAGCGACGGTGAGCAGTTCTTC. Translating it yields CASSLVIRSDGEQFF.